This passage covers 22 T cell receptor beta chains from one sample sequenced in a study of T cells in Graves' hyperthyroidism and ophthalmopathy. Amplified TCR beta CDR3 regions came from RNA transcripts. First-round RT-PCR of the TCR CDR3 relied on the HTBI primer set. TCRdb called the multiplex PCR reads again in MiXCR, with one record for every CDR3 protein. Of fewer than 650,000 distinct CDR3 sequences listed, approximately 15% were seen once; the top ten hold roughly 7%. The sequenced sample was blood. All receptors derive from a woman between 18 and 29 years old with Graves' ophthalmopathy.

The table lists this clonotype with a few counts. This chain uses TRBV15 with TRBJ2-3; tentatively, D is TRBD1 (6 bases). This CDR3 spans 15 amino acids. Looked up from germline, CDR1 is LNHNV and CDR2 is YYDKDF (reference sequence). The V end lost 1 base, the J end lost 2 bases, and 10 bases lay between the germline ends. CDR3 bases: TGTGCCACCAGCAGAGGGACAGCTTTCACAGATACGCAGTATTTT. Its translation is CATSRGTAFTDTQYF. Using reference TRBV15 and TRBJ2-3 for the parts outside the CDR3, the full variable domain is DAMVIQNPRYQVTQFGKPVTLSCSQTLNHNVMYWYQQKSSQAPKLLFHYYDKDFNNEADTPDNFQSRRPNTSFCFLDIRSPGLGDTAMYLCATSRGTAFTDTQYFGPGTRLTVL.

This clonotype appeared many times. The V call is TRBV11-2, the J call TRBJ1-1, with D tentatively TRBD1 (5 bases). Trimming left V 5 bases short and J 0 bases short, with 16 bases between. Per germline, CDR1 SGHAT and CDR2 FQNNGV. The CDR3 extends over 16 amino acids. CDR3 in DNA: TGTGCCAGCAGCGCACCGCCCGGGACGGTGAACACTGAAGCTTTCTTT. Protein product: CASSAPPGTVNTEAFF.

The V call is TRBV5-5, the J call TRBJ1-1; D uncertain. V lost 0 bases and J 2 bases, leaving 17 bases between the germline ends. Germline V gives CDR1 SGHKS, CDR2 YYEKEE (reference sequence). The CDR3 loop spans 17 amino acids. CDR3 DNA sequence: TGTGCCAGCAGCTTGGGTCGGGTCGTCGCGAGAAACACTGAAGCTTTCTTT. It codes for CASSLGRVVARNTEAFF.

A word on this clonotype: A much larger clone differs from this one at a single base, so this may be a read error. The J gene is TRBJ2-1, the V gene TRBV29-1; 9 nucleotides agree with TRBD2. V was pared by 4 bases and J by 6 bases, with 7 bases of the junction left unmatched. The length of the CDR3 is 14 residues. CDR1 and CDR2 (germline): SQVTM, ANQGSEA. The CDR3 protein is CSVAGLAWGNEQFF. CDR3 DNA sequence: TGCAGCGTTGCGGGACTAGCTTGGGGCAATGAGCAGTTCTTC.

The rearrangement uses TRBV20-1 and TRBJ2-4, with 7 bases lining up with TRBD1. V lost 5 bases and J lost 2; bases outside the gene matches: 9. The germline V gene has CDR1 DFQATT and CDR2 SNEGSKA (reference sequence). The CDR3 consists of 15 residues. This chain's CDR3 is CSAPKRTGPKNIQYF. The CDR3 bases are TGCAGTGCTCCCAAACGGACAGGCCCCAAAAACATTCAGTACTTC.

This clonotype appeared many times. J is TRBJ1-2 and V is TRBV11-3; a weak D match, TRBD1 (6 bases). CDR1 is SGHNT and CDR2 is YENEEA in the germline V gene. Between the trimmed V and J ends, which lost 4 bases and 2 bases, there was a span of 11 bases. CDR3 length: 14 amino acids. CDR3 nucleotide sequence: TGTGCCAGCAGCTCAGGGGTGGGGAACTATGGCTACACCTTC. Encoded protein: CASSSGVGNYGYTF.

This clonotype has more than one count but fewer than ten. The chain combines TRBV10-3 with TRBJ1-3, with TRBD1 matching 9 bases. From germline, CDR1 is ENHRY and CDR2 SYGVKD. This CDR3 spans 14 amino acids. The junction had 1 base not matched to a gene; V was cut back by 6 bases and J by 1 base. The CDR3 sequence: CAIRGTGSGNTIYF. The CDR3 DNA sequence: TGTGCCATCAGGGGGACAGGGTCTGGAAACACCATATATTTT.

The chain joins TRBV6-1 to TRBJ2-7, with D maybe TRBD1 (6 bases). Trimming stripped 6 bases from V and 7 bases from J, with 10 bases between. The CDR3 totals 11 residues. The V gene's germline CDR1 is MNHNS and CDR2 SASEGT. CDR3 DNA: TGTGCCAGCAGCGACAGGAGAGAGCAGTACTTC. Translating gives CASSDRREQYF.

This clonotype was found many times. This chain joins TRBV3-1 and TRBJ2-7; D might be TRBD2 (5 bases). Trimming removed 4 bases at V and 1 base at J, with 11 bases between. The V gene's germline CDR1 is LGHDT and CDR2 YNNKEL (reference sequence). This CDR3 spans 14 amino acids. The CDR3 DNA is TGTGCCAGCAGCCCAACTAGACGGTCCTACGAGCAGTACTTC. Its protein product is CASSPTRRSYEQYF.

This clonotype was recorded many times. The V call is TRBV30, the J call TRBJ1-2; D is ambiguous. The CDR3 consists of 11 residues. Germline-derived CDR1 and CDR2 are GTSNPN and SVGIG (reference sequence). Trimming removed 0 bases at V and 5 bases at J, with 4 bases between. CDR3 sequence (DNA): TGTGCCTGGAGTGTAGTTTATGGCTACACCTTC. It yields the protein CAWSVVYGYTF.

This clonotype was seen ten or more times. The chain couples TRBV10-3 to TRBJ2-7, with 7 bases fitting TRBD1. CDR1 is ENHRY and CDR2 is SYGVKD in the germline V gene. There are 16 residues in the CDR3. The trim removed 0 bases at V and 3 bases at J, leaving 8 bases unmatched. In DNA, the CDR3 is TGTGCCATCAGTGAGTCCCGGGACAGACAGAACTACGAGCAGTACTTC. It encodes CAISESRDRQNYEQYF.

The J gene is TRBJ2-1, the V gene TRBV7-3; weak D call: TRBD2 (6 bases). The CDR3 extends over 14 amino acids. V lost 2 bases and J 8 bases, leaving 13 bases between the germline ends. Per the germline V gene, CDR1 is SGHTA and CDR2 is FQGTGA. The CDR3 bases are TGTGCCAGCAGCTTAGGAGGTTGGGGGGATGAGCAGTTCTTC. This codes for CASSLGGWGDEQFF.

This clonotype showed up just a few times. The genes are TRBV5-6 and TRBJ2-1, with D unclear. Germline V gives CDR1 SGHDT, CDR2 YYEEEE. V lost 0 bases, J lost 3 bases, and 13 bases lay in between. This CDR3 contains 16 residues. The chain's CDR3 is CASSLVTLVYYNEQFF. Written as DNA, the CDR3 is TGTGCCAGCAGCTTGGTTACGCTAGTATACTACAATGAGCAGTTCTTC.

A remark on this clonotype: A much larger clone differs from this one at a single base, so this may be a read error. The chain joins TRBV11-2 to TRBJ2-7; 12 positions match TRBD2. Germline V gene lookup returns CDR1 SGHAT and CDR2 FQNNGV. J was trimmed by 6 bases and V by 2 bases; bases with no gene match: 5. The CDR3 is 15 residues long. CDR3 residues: CASSLWTSGASEQYF. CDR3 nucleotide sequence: TGTGCCAGCAGCTTATGGACTAGCGGGGCGTCCGAGCAGTACTTC.

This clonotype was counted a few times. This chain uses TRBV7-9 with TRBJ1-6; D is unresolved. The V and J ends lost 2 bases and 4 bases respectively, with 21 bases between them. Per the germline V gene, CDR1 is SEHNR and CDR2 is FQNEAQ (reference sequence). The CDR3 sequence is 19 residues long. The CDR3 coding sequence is TGTGCCAGCAGCTTACACCCCGCATGGACCCCGGTATATAATTCACCCCTCCACTTT. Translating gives CASSLHPAWTPVYNSPLHF. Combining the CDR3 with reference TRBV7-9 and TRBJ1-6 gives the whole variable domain DTGVSQNPRHKITKRGQNVTFRCDPISEHNRLYWYRQTLGQGPEFLTYFQNEAQLEKSRLLSDRFSAERPKGSFSTLEIQRTEQGDSAMYLCASSLHPAWTPVYNSPLHFGNGTRLTVT.

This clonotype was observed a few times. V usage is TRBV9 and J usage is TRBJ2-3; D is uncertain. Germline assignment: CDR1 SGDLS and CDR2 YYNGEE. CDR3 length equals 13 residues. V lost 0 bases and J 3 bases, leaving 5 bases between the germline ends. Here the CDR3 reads CASSVGATDTQYF. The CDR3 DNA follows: TGTGCCAGCAGCGTAGGGGCAACAGATACGCAGTATTTT.

CDR3 DNA: TGTGCCAGCAGCTTAGGGACGGGCGGGAGGGCCATAGAGACCCAGTACTTC. This translates into CASSLGTGGRAIETQYF. V gene TRBV7-9 combines with J gene TRBJ2-5, with TRBD2 identical over 9 bases. With 1 base clipped from V and 4 bases from J, the junction kept 10 bases outside the gene matches. Germline loops: CDR1 SEHNR, CDR2 FQNEAQ (reference sequence). The length of the CDR3 is 17 residues.

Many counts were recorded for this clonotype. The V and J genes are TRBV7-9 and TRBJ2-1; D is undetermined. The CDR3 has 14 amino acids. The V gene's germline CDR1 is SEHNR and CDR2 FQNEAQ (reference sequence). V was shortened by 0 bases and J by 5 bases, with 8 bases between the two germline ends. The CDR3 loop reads CASSLAAPHNEQFF. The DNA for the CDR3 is TGTGCCAGCAGCTTAGCGGCTCCTCACAATGAGCAGTTCTTC.

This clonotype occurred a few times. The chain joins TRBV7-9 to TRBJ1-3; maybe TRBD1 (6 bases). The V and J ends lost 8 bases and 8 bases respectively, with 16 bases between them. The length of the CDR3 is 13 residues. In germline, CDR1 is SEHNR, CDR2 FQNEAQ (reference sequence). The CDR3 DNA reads TGTGCCAGCGCACCGGCCAGGGGAGACACCATATATTTT. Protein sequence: CASAPARGDTIYF.

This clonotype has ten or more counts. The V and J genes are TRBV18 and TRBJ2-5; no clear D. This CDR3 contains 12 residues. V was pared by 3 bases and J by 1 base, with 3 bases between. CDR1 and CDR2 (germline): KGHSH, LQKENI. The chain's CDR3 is CASSPLQETQYF. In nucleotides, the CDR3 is TGTGCCAGCTCACCCCTCCAAGAGACCCAGTACTTC. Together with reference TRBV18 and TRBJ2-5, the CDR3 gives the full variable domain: NAGVMQNPRHLVRRRGQEARLRCSPMKGHSHVYWYRQLPEEGLKFMVYLQKENIIDESGMPKERFSAEFPKEGPSILRIQQVVRGDSAAYFCASSPLQETQYFGPGTRLLVL.

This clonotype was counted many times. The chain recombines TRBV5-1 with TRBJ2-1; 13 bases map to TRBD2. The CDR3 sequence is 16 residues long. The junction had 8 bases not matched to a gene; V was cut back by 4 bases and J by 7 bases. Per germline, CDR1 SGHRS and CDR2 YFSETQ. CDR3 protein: CASSREPGLAGNEQFF. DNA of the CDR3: TGCGCCAGCAGCCGAGAGCCGGGACTAGCGGGAAATGAGCAGTTCTTC.

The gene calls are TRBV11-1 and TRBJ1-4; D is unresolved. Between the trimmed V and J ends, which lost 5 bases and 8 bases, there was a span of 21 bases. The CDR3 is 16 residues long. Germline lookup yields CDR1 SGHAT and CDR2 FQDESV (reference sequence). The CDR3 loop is CASSPGRPTKEEKLFF. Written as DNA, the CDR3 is TGTGCCAGCAGCCCCGGGCGCCCCACGAAAGAAGAAAAACTGTTTTTT.